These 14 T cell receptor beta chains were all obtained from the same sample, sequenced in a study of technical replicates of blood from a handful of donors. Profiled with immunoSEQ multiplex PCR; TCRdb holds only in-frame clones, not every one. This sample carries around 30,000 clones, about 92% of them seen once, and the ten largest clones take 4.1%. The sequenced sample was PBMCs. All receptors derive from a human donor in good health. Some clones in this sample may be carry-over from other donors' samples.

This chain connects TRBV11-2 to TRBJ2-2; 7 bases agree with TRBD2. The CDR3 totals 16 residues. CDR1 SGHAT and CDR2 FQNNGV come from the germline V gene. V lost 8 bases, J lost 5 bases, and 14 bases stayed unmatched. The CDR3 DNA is TGTGCCAGCCGGGGCGGGATGGGACTAATAACCGGGGAGCTGTTTTTT. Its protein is CASRGGMGLITGELFF.

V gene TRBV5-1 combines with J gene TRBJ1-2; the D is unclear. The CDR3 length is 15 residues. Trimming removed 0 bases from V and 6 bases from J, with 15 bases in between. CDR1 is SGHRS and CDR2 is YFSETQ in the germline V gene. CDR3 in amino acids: CASSLDVGGLDGYTF. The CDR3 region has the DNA TGCGCCAGCAGCTTGGATGTCGGCGGCTTAGATGGCTACACCTTC.

The CDR3 reads CASSPGTGEYNSPLHF. The CDR3 DNA sequence: TGTGCCAGCAGCCCCGGGACAGGGGAATATAATTCACCCCTCCACTTT. The rearrangement joins TRBV11-3 to TRBJ1-6, with 10 bases identical to TRBD1. V was clipped by 5 bases and J by 4 bases; unmatched bases: 5. The CDR3 consists of 16 residues. Per the germline V gene, CDR1 is SGHNT and CDR2 is YENEEA.

CDR3 bases: TGTGCCACCGGGACTAGCGGAGATACGCAGTATTTT. Its translation is CATGTSGDTQYF. The V gene is TRBV10-3, the J gene TRBJ2-3; TRBD2 aligns across 11 bases. Germline loops: CDR1 ENHRY, CDR2 SYGVKD. The junction had 2 bases not matched to a gene; V was cut back by 10 bases and J by 5 bases. This CDR3 comprises 12 residues.

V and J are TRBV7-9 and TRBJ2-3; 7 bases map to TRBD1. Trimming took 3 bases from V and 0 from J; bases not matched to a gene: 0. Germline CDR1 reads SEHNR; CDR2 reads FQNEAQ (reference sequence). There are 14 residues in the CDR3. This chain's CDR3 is CASSLGQSTDTQYF. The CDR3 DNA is TGTGCCAGCAGCTTGGGACAGAGCACAGATACGCAGTATTTT.

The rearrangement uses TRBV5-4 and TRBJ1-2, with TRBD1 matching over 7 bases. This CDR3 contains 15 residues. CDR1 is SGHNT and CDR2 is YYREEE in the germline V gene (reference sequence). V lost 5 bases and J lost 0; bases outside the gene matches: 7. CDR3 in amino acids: CASSPDREANYGYTF. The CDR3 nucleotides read TGTGCCAGCAGTCCCGACAGGGAGGCTAACTATGGCTACACCTTC.

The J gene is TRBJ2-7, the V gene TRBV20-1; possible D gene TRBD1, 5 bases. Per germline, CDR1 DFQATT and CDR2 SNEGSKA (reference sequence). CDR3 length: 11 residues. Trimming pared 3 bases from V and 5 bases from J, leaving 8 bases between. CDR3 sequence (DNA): TGCAGTGCTAGGGGGCCCCACGAGCAGTACTTC. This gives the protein CSARGPHEQYF.

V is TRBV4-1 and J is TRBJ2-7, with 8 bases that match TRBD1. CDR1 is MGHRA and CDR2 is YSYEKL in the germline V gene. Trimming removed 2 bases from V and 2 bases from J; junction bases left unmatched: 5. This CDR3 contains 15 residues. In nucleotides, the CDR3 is TGCGCCAGCAGCCAAACCGGGACAGGAACCTACGAGCAGTACTTC. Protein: CASSQTGTGTYEQYF.

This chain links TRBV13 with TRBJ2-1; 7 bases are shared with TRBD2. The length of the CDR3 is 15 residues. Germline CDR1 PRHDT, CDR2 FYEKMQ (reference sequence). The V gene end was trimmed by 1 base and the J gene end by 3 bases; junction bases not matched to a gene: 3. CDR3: CASSLEGGDYNEQFF. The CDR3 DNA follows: TGTGCCAGCAGCTTAGAGGGAGGGGACTACAATGAGCAGTTCTTC.

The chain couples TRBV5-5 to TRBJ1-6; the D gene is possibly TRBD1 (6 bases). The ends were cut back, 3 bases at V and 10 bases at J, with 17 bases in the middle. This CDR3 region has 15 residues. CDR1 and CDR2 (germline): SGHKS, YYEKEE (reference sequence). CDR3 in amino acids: CASSSIAGVESPLHF. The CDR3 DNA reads TGTGCCAGCAGCTCCATAGCAGGGGTAGAATCACCCCTCCACTTT.

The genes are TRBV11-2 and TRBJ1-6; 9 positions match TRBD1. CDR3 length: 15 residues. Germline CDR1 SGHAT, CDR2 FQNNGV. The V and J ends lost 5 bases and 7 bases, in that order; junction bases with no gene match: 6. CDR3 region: CASSPAGTGNSPLHF. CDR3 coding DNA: TGTGCCAGCAGCCCCGCCGGGACAGGGAATTCACCCCTCCACTTT. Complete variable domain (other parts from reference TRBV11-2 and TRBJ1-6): EAGVAQSPRYKIIEKRQSVAFWCNPISGHATLYWYQQILGQGPKLLIQFQNNGVVDDSQLPKDRFSAERLKGVDSTLKIQPAKLEDSAVYLCASSPAGTGNSPLHFGNGTRLTVT.

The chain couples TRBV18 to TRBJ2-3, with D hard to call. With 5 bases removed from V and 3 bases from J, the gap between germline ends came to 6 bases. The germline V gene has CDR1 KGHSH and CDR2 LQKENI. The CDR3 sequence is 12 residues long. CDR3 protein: CASSATTDTQYF. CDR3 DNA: TGTGCCAGCTCAGCAACTACAGATACGCAGTATTTT.

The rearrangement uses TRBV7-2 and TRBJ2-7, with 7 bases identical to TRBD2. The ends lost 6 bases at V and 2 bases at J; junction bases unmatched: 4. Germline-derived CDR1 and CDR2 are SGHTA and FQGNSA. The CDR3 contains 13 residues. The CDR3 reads CASRSGLAYEQYF. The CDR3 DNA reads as TGTGCCAGCAGATCAGGACTAGCCTACGAGCAGTACTTC.

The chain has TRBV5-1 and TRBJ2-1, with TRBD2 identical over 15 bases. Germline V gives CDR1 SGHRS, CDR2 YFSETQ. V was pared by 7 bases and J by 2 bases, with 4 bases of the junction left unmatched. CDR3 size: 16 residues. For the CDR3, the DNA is TGCGCCAGCCGGGGACTAGCGGGAGGAGCCTACAATGAGCAGTTCTTC. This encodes CASRGLAGGAYNEQFF. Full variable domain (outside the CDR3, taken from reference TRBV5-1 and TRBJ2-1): KAGVTQTPRYLIKTRGQQVTLSCSPISGHRSVSWYQQTPGQGLQFLFEYFSETQRNKGNFPGRFSGRQFSNSRSEMNVSTLELGDSALYLCASRGLAGGAYNEQFFGPGTRLTVL.